These 11 T cell receptor beta chains originate from one sample sequenced in a study of OX40 agonist ivuxolimab in advanced cancers. Data came from immunoSEQ multiplex PCR; TCRdb stores just in-frame clones and leaves some out. The sample shows about 100,000 clones, around 93% of them seen only once. The sequences come from CD4+ or CD8+ T cells sorted from blood, collected in a trial of the OX40 agonist ivuxolimab. The receptors originated from an adult with an advanced solid tumor such as melanoma, head and neck, liver or kidney cancer.

The rearrangement uses TRBV7-2 and TRBJ2-7, with a possible D match to TRBD2 (5 bases). V gave up 5 bases and J gave up 3 bases, with 11 bases separating them. CDR1 SGHTA and CDR2 FQGNSA come from the germline V gene. The CDR3 covers 13 residues. The CDR3 loop is CASSPVSGYEQYF. The CDR3 nucleotides read TGTGCCAGCAGCCCCGTGAGCGGCTACGAGCAGTACTTC.

This clone occurred once. V and J are TRBV29-1 and TRBJ1-1; no clear D. The germline gives CDR1 SQVTM, CDR2 ANQGSEA. Trimming cost V 7 bases and J 3 bases, with 9 bases left between them. CDR3 length equals 11 residues. CDR3 residues: CSAVRDTEAFF. DNA of the CDR3: TGCAGCGCTGTAAGGGACACTGAAGCTTTCTTT. The full variable domain, rest sourced from reference TRBV29-1 and TRBJ1-1, is SAVISQKPSRDICQRGTSLTIQCQVDSQVTMMFWYRQQPGQSLTLIATANQGSEATYESGFVIDKFPISRPNLTFSTLTVSNMSPEDSSIYLCSAVRDTEAFFGQGTRLTVV.

This chain connects TRBV5-1 to TRBJ2-3, with 7 bases aligning to TRBD1. Germline CDR1 reads SGHRS; CDR2 reads YFSETQ. The CDR3 is 16 residues long. Trimming at V came to 4 bases and at J to 4 bases, leaving 12 bases not matched to a gene. This CDR3 reads CASSERPRGIPDTQYF. The CDR3 DNA sequence: TGCGCCAGCAGCGAAAGACCCAGGGGGATACCAGATACGCAGTATTTT. Full variable domain (missing parts from reference TRBV5-1 and TRBJ2-3): KAGVTQTPRYLIKTRGQQVTLSCSPISGHRSVSWYQQTPGQGLQFLFEYFSETQRNKGNFPGRFSGRQFSNSRSEMNVSTLELGDSALYLCASSERPRGIPDTQYFGPGTRLTVL.

J is TRBJ2-7 and V is TRBV7-9; 13 bases align to TRBD2. Losses at the gene ends were 1 base for V and 5 bases for J; bases not matched to a gene: 5. This CDR3 has 16 residues. The germline V gene encodes CDR1 SEHNR and CDR2 FQNEAQ (reference sequence). The CDR3 nucleotides read TGTGCCAGCAGCTTAGTTGGGACTAGCGGGATGGACGAGCAGTACTTC. Translating it yields CASSLVGTSGMDEQYF.

V and J are TRBV5-6 and TRBJ2-7; 7 bases fit TRBD2. Germline values: CDR1 SGHDT, CDR2 YYEEEE. The CDR3 totals 16 residues. Trimming took 0 bases from V and 2 from J; bases not matched to a gene: 8. The CDR3, as DNA: TGTGCCAGCAGCTTGGGCGGCGGGGGTCGAACCTACGAGCAGTACTTC. Translated: CASSLGGGGRTYEQYF.

V is TRBV11-2 and J is TRBJ2-5, with 9 nucleotides matching TRBD1. The germline V gene has CDR1 SGHAT and CDR2 FQNNGV. The CDR3 is made up of 15 amino acids. The trim removed 3 bases at V and 2 bases at J, leaving 4 bases unmatched. CDR3 bases: TGTGCCAGCAGCTTGACAGGGGGGCTTCAAGAGACCCAGTACTTC. It encodes CASSLTGGLQETQYF.

CDR3 sequence: CASSARTGATDTQYF. The DNA for the CDR3 is TGTGCCAGTAGTGCCCGGACAGGGGCCACAGATACGCAGTATTTT. V usage is TRBV19 and J usage is TRBJ2-3, with 9 bases identical to TRBD1. Trimming cost V 5 bases and J 2 bases; bases outside gene matches: 5. The CDR3 is made up of 15 amino acids. Germline CDR1 is LNHDA and CDR2 is SQIVND (reference sequence).

The chain recombines TRBV28 with TRBJ1-1; 7 nucleotides agree with TRBD1. Germline CDR1 is MDHEN and CDR2 is SYDVKM. J gave up 6 bases and V 8 bases, and 21 bases lay outside the gene matches. The CDR3 runs to 17 residues. CDR3 sequence (DNA): TGTGCCAGCGAAACCACAGGGGCCGGAGAAGGACGGGCTGAAGCTTTCTTT. Protein: CASETTGAGEGRAEAFF.

The chain combines TRBV6-1 with TRBJ2-1, with TRBD2 matching 11 bases. The CDR3 sequence is 15 residues long. Germline trimming cut 7 bases from V and 8 bases from J; bases unmatched to any gene: 10. CDR1 MNHNS and CDR2 SASEGT come from the germline V gene. In nucleotides, the CDR3 is TGTGCCAGCATTCGACTAGCGGGAATGTTGGATGAGCAGTTCTTC. Protein product: CASIRLAGMLDEQFF.

This sequence joins TRBV7-6 and TRBJ2-3; 7 positions match TRBD1. The CDR3 extends over 13 amino acids. The germline V gene encodes CDR1 SGHVS and CDR2 FNYEAQ. V was clipped by 5 bases and J by 2 bases; unmatched bases: 1. The CDR3 coding sequence is TGTGCCAGCAGCCAGGGGGACACAGATACGCAGTATTTT. This encodes CASSQGDTDTQYF.

The chain joins TRBV5-1 to TRBJ2-7; a possible D gene is TRBD1 (6 bases). The CDR3 is made up of 15 amino acids. Germline values: CDR1 SGHRS, CDR2 YFSETQ. Trimming cost V 4 bases and J 2 bases, with 16 bases left between them. The CDR3: CASSLQGKRTYEQYF. CDR3 sequence (DNA): TGCGCCAGCAGCCTCCAGGGGAAAAGGACCTACGAGCAGTACTTC.